Each of the 2 T cell receptor beta chains below was sequenced from the same sample in a study of OX40 agonist ivuxolimab in advanced cancers. The data were produced by immunoSEQ multiplex PCR, yet TCRdb's version contains in-frame clones alone and is incomplete. The data contain about 58,000 clones, roughly 84% of them singletons. The material sequenced was CD4+ or CD8+ T cells sorted from blood, taken in a trial of the OX40 agonist ivuxolimab. The receptors shown here come from an adult with an advanced solid tumor such as melanoma, head and neck, liver or kidney cancer.

The chain uses TRBV7-2 and TRBJ2-5, with 8 bases matching TRBD1. The CDR3 has 15 residues. The V and J ends lost 4 bases and 5 bases, in that order; junction bases with no gene match: 9. Germline V CDR1 and CDR2: SGHTA, FQGNSA. In DNA form, the CDR3 reads TGTGCCAGCAGCTCACATCAGGGGGCAGGGGAGACCCAGTACTTC. Translated, it gives CASSSHQGAGETQYF. Full variable domain (outside the CDR3, taken from reference TRBV7-2 and TRBJ2-5): GAGVSQSPSNKVTEKGKDVELRCDPISGHTALYWYRQSLGQGLEFLIYFQGNSAPDKSGLPSDRFSAERTGGSVSTLTIQRTQQEDSAVYLCASSSHQGAGETQYFGPGTRLLVL.

In nucleotides, the CDR3 is TGTGCCAGCAGCTCTCGGGCCGCTAAGGGGGGCTTCTATGGCTACACCTTC. Translating gives CASSSRAAKGGFYGYTF. V is TRBV7-2 and J is TRBJ1-2; D is perhaps TRBD1 (6 bases). Germline V gives CDR1 SGHTA, CDR2 FQGNSA. This CDR3 has 17 residues. The V end lost 4 bases, the J end lost 4 bases, and 22 bases lay between the germline ends.